These 29 T cell receptor beta chains were all obtained from the same sample, sequenced in a study of regulatory T cells in long-lasting Graves disease. In building TCR beta libraries, iRepertoire HTBI primers were used together with Arm-PCR of CDR3 regions. A single record per CDR3 protein comes from TCRdb applying MiXCR to the multiplex PCR reads. The sample carries about 470,000 distinct CDR3 sequences, about 22% recorded once. Time point reported: persistent/refractory GD, antithyroid drugs over 5 years with positive TRAb. Construction of the TCR library relied on RNA isolated from PBMCs. The material was peripheral blood mononuclear cells (PBMCs), obtained when the disease was refractory, from a patient treated with antithyroid drugs. These receptors all come from a female donor with Graves disease.

This clonotype occurred many times. This sequence joins TRBV20-1 and TRBJ1-1; 7 positions match TRBD1. The V gene end was trimmed by 4 bases and the J gene end by 3 bases; junction bases not matched to a gene: 5. The CDR3 is 13 residues long. The germline V gene has CDR1 DFQATT and CDR2 SNEGSKA (reference sequence). In DNA form, the CDR3 reads TGCAGTGCTATAGGGGGCGGGCACACTGAAGCTTTCTTT. As protein: CSAIGGGHTEAFF.

This clonotype showed up just a few times. This sequence joins TRBV11-2 and TRBJ1-5, with D tentatively TRBD1 (5 bases). CDR3 length equals 13 residues. The germline gives CDR1 SGHAT, CDR2 FQNNGV. The V gene lost 1 base and the J gene lost 5 bases, with 6 bases spanning the gap. The CDR3 DNA reads TGTGCCAGCAGCTTAGCACAGGATCAGCCCCAGCATTTT. Translation: CASSLAQDQPQHF.

A few counts support this clonotype. The rearrangement links TRBV2 to TRBJ2-7; D remains unclear. Germline V gives CDR1 SNHLY, CDR2 FYNNEI. V gave up 8 bases and J gave up 1 base, with 12 bases separating them. The CDR3 has 13 amino acids. CDR3 DNA: TGTGCCAGCCACTGGACGGATTCCTACGAGCAGTACTTC. Protein product: CASHWTDSYEQYF.

The J gene is TRBJ2-2, the V gene TRBV4-1; 7 bases are a match to TRBD1. Germline trimming cut 4 bases from V and 2 bases from J; bases unmatched to any gene: 7. Per the germline V gene, CDR1 is MGHRA and CDR2 is YSYEKL. This CDR3 has 16 residues. The CDR3 sequence: CASSPRRGKNTGELFF. CDR3 coding DNA: TGCGCCAGCAGCCCGCGCAGGGGGAAAAACACCGGGGAGCTGTTTTTT.

The V gene is TRBV12-3 or TRBV12-4, the J gene TRBJ2-5, with TRBD2 matching 12 bases. The ends lost 7 bases at V and 4 bases at J; junction bases unmatched: 4. The CDR3 covers 14 residues. The DNA of the CDR3 is TGTGCCAGCACCCGACTAGCGGGAGTAGAGACCCAGTACTTC. Translation gives CASTRLAGVETQYF.

This clonotype was seen repeatedly, ten times or more. The chain recombines TRBV6-1 with TRBJ2-5; D is undetermined. The CDR3 is 14 residues long. CDR1 and CDR2 from the germline V gene are MNHNS and SASEGT. V was pared by 7 bases and J by 4 bases, with 16 bases between. The CDR3 DNA follows: TGTGCCAGCACCCGGTGGGCCAACCGAGAGACCCAGTACTTC. It codes for CASTRWANRETQYF.

This clonotype was seen many times. The rearrangement links TRBV24-1 to TRBJ2-5, with TRBD1 matching over 11 bases. Germline V gene sequence: CDR1 KGHDR, CDR2 SFDVKD. Germline trimming cut 4 bases from V and 6 bases from J; bases unmatched to any gene: 6. The CDR3 has 15 amino acids. The CDR3 here is CATSDPGTGGKTQYF. The CDR3 coding sequence is TGTGCCACCAGTGACCCCGGGACAGGGGGGAAGACCCAGTACTTC.

This clonotype was observed once. This sequence joins TRBV20-1 and TRBJ2-4; D perhaps matches TRBD2 (7 bases). V was cut by 0 bases and J by 0 bases, with 18 bases left in between. The CDR3 is 18 amino acids. Germline CDR1 DFQATT, CDR2 SNEGSKA (reference sequence). In DNA form, the CDR3 reads TGCAGTGCTAGAGATAGGGAGGGGGGTCGGGTAGCCAAAAACATTCAGTACTTC. It translates to CSARDREGGRVAKNIQYF.

The table lists this clonotype with many counts. The chain recombines TRBV12-3 or TRBV12-4 with TRBJ2-7; 7 bases agree with TRBD2. The ends lost 1 base at V and 3 bases at J; junction bases unmatched: 3. The CDR3 runs 14 residues. Here the CDR3 reads CASSLGGGLYEQYF. In DNA, the CDR3 is TGTGCCAGCAGTTTAGGGGGAGGGCTCTACGAGCAGTACTTC.

This clonotype was seen repeatedly, ten times or more. The CDR3 DNA follows: TGTGCCAGCAGTGGGGACACACAAGAGACCCAGTACTTC. Translation: CASSGDTQETQYF. The rearrangement joins TRBV2 to TRBJ2-5, with D possibly TRBD1 on 6 matching bases. The CDR3 runs 13 residues. Trimming shortened V by 4 bases and J by 2 bases, and 8 bases separated the two germline ends. Germline CDR1 is SNHLY and CDR2 is FYNNEI.

This clonotype has a handful of counts. The chain couples TRBV6-4 to TRBJ2-7; the D gene could be TRBD1 or TRBD2 (6 bases each). In germline, CDR1 is MRHNA, CDR2 SNTAGT. This CDR3 is built from 14 residues. V was clipped by 5 bases and J by 7 bases, with 18 bases between them. CDR3 in amino acids: CASSYGRGDEEQYF. The CDR3 bases are TGTGCCAGCAGTTACGGAAGGGGGGATGAGGAGCAGTACTTC.

This chain connects TRBV2 to TRBJ1-4; D not resolved. This CDR3 is 13 amino acids long. Germline-derived CDR1 and CDR2 are SNHLY and FYNNEI. V was pared by 7 bases and J by 3 bases, with 9 bases between. CDR3: CASKSYPNEKLFF. The CDR3 DNA sequence: TGTGCCAGCAAAAGTTACCCTAATGAAAAACTGTTTTTT.

This clonotype has at least ten counts. The chain has TRBV28 and TRBJ1-2; a weak D match, TRBD1 (6 bases). Trimming removed 6 bases from V and 4 bases from J, with 15 bases in between. Germline CDR1 is MDHEN and CDR2 is SYDVKM. The length of the CDR3 is 14 residues. In DNA form, the CDR3 reads TGTGCCAGCAGGGACCGGGACAACCTCTATGGCTACACCTTC. It specifies CASRDRDNLYGYTF.

Ten or more counts support this clonotype. The chain has TRBV27 and TRBJ2-2; D is unresolved. CDR1 and CDR2 (germline): MNHEY, SMNVEV (reference sequence). The CDR3 is made up of 16 amino acids. Trimming shortened V by 0 bases and J by 3 bases, and 11 bases separated the two germline ends. DNA for the CDR3: TGTGCCAGCAGTTTATCATGGGGTGGGGACACCGGGGAGCTGTTTTTT. Residues: CASSLSWGGDTGELFF.

This chain connects TRBV20-1 to TRBJ1-5; no firm D call. Germline CDR1 reads DFQATT; CDR2 reads SNEGSKA (reference sequence). The CDR3 spans 12 residues. V was cut by 0 bases and J by 4 bases, with 4 bases left in between. The DNA for the CDR3 is TGCAGTGCTAGAGACACGAATCAGCCCCAGCATTTT. This translates into CSARDTNQPQHF.

This clonotype was found many times. The J gene is TRBJ2-6, the V gene TRBV11-3, with D hard to call. CDR3 length: 14 amino acids. The germline V and J ends were trimmed by 3 bases and 0 bases, with 3 bases remaining between them. The V gene's germline CDR1 is SGHNT and CDR2 YENEEA. The CDR3 here is CASSLTSGANVLTF. For the CDR3, the DNA is TGTGCCAGCAGCTTGACCTCTGGGGCCAACGTCCTGACTTTC.

This clonotype was seen a single time. The chain recombines TRBV20-1 with TRBJ2-1; D is undetermined. V lost 0 bases and J lost 3, with 3 bases in between. In germline, CDR1 is DFQATT, CDR2 SNEGSKA (reference sequence). This CDR3 has 12 amino acids. The CDR3 sequence is CSARDFYNEQFF. Here the CDR3 DNA reads TGCAGTGCTAGAGATTTCTACAATGAGCAGTTCTTC.

This clonotype has a handful of counts. This chain joins TRBV5-4 and TRBJ2-5, with D tentatively TRBD2 (6 bases). The CDR3 extends over 13 amino acids. Looked up from germline, CDR1 is SGHNT and CDR2 is YYREEE (reference sequence). The germline V and J ends were trimmed by 7 bases and 5 bases, with 15 bases remaining between them. Written as DNA, the CDR3 is TGTGCCAGCGGGCTGGGGGGTGGGGAGACCCAGTACTTC. Residues: CASGLGGGETQYF.

This chain links TRBV7-2 with TRBJ2-7; a possible D gene is TRBD2 (5 bases). The CDR3 is 13 amino acids. The germline V and J ends were trimmed by 10 bases and 7 bases, with 20 bases remaining between them. Germline V lookup: CDR1 SGHTA, CDR2 FQGNSA. CDR3 coding DNA: TGTGCCACCCGAGCGGATTCCTACTTAGAGCAGTACTTC. Amino acids: CATRADSYLEQYF.

This clonotype was recorded at least ten times. The V and J genes are TRBV28 and TRBJ1-2; 9 bases map to TRBD1. V was clipped by 10 bases and J by 7 bases; unmatched bases: 10. This CDR3 is built from 13 residues. CDR1 is MDHEN, CDR2 SYDVKM, per germline. CDR3 nucleotides: TGTGCCACCCGGGGACAGGGTCCTGTTGGCTACACCTTC. Translation gives CATRGQGPVGYTF.

This clonotype was observed a few times. The rearrangement links TRBV6-5 to TRBJ2-7; 7 bases match TRBD1. CDR1 and CDR2 from the germline V gene are MNHEY and SVGAGI. V shed 1 base and J 6 bases; nucleotides not matched to a gene: 9. CDR3 size: 15 residues. The CDR3: CASSYFPGQLGEQYF. The DNA of the CDR3 is TGTGCCAGCAGTTACTTTCCGGGACAGTTGGGCGAGCAGTACTTC.

There are many counts of this clonotype. V is TRBV5-1 and J is TRBJ2-2, with 7 bases aligning to TRBD2. The J segment lost 0 bases and the V segment lost 4 bases, leaving 3 bases of the junction unmatched. CDR3 length: 15 residues. Germline-derived CDR1 and CDR2 are SGHRS and YFSETQ. This CDR3 is CASSIGLANTGELFF. CDR3 nucleotides: TGCGCCAGCAGCATAGGACTAGCGAACACCGGGGAGCTGTTTTTT.

The genes are TRBV5-1 and TRBJ2-2; 7 bases map to TRBD1. The germline CDR1 and CDR2 sequences are SGHRS and YFSETQ. This CDR3 is built from 15 residues. V was pared by 6 bases and J by 1 base, with 6 bases of the junction left unmatched. CDR3 sequence reads: CASTDRDLNTGELFF. Written as DNA, the CDR3 is TGCGCCAGCACCGACAGGGATTTGAACACCGGGGAGCTGTTTTTT.

There are a few counts of this clonotype. The chain couples TRBV24-1 to TRBJ1-5, with unresolved D. The CDR3 runs 14 residues. CDR1 is KGHDR and CDR2 is SFDVKD in the germline V gene. Trimming pared 9 bases from V and 2 bases from J, leaving 13 bases between. The CDR3 sequence is CATAPSRGNQPQHF. In nucleotides, the CDR3 is TGTGCCACCGCCCCCTCGAGGGGCAATCAGCCCCAGCATTTT.

On this clonotype: Just one base apart from a much larger clone, this may be a read error. J is TRBJ1-1 and V is TRBV13; D gene unclear. Germline V gene lookup returns CDR1 PRHDT and CDR2 FYEKMQ (reference sequence). V gave up 0 bases and J gave up 3 bases, with 11 bases separating them. CDR3 length: 15 amino acids. The CDR3 is CASSLGPAPDTEAFF. The CDR3 DNA follows: TGTGCCAGCAGCTTAGGTCCGGCGCCAGACACTGAAGCTTTCTTT. The full variable domain, rest sourced from reference TRBV13 and TRBJ1-1, is AAGVIQSPRHLIKEKRETATLKCYPIPRHDTVYWYQQGPGQDPQFLISFYEKMQSDKGSIPDRFSAQQFSDYHSELNMSSLELGDSALYFCASSLGPAPDTEAFFGQGTRLTVV.

This clonotype was recorded a few times. The DNA of the CDR3 is TGCGCCAGCAGCTGGACAGGGTTCTACGAGCAGTACTTC. It yields the protein CASSWTGFYEQYF. This sequence joins TRBV5-1 and TRBJ2-7; 8 bases are shared with TRBD1. Looked up from germline, CDR1 is SGHRS and CDR2 is YFSETQ. This CDR3 is 13 amino acids long. J gave up 3 bases and V 3 bases, and 2 bases lay outside the gene matches.

This clonotype was detected many times. V gene TRBV12-3 or TRBV12-4 combines with J gene TRBJ1-5; D is unresolved. V was trimmed by 6 bases and J by 4 bases, leaving 10 bases between them. CDR3 length: 13 residues. CDR3 DNA sequence: TGTGCCAGCAGCCGAGCGGGGAATCAGCCCCAGCATTTT. It yields the protein CASSRAGNQPQHF.

Turning to this clonotype: At one end, the junction sequence differs from germline, possibly due to a read error. The genes are TRBV5-1 and TRBJ2-7, with 9 bases fitting TRBD1. The CDR3 sequence is 18 residues long. Per germline, CDR1 SGHRS and CDR2 YFSETQ. CDR3 amino acids: CAGSLARTGESGSYEQYF. CDR3 nucleotides: TGCGCCGGCAGCTTGGCCCGGACAGGGGAATCGGGTAGCTACGAGCAGTACTTC.

The rearrangement uses TRBV30 and TRBJ2-6; D perhaps matches TRBD2 (5 bases). The CDR3 is 13 residues long. Germline V CDR1 and CDR2: GTSNPN, SVGIG (reference sequence). V shed 5 bases and J shed 2 bases, with 7 bases lying between them. CDR3 residues: CAWRGTGANVLTF. The CDR3 DNA is TGTGCCTGGCGGGGTACTGGGGCCAACGTCCTGACTTTC.